These T cell receptor beta chains were read from a single sample in a study of blood T cell dynamics during melanoma immunotherapy. Here immunoSEQ multiplex PCR was the method, and the copy in TCRdb shows in-frame clones only, minus some. The data contain approximately 7,000 clones, around three quarters of them singletons. The source material was blood, sampled from a patient treated with checkpoint blockade. The receptors come from a human donor with melanoma. Each CDR3 is given with its conserved first and last residue. The D gene is left open where the match is weak. A clone size is listed for some rows: how often the clone was seen (once, few, many), or a class if it is expanded.

J	size	D	V	DNA	CDR3
TRBJ1-2	-	-	TRBV6-4	TGTGCCAGCAGTGACTCCCTTGACAACTATGGCTACACCTTC	CASSDSLDNYGYTF
TRBJ1-1	-	-	TRBV10-1	TGCGCCAGCAGTGAGGTAAGGGAAAACACTGAAGCTTTCTTT	CASSEVRENTEAFF
TRBJ2-7	-	-	TRBV6-5	TGTGCCAGCAGTTCCGCAGCTTACGAGCAGTACTTC	CASSSAAYEQYF
TRBJ2-1	-	TRBD2	TRBV19	TGTGCCAGTAGTTCAGGGACTACTTACAATGAGCAGTTCTTC	CASSSGTTYNEQFF
TRBJ1-1	-	TRBD1	TRBV6-6	TGTGCCAGCAGACCGTGGACAGGGGGATACACTGAAGCTTTCTTT	CASRPWTGGYTEAFF
TRBJ1-5	once	TRBD1	TRBV10-3	TGTGCCATCAGTGAGAGGAAACAGGGGAGGGGCAATCAGCCCCAGCATTTT	CAISERKQGRGNQPQHF
TRBJ2-3	-	-	TRBV7-9	TGTGCCAGCAGCTTAGGGGGGACAGATACGCAGTATTTT	CASSLGGTDTQYF
TRBJ2-7	few	TRBD2	TRBV7-3	TGTGCCAGCAGCTTACTGGCTAGCGGGATATACGAGCAGTACTTC	CASSLLASGIYEQYF
TRBJ2-1	-	-	TRBV4-2	TGTGCCAGCAGCCAAGGGGGGAGTTCTTCCTACAATGAGCAGTTCTTC	CASSQGGSSSYNEQFF
TRBJ2-3	once	-	TRBV20-1	TGCAGTGCTGGGGGGCCAGATACGCAGTATTTT	CSAGGPDTQYF
TRBJ1-5	-	-	TRBV19	TGTGCCAGTAGTATCTCGGGACAAGATAATCAGCCCCAGCATTTT	CASSISGQDNQPQHF
TRBJ2-3	-	TRBD1	TRBV9	TGTGCCAGCAGCGGACCGACAGGGGACACAGATACGCAGTATTTT	CASSGPTGDTDTQYF
TRBJ1-6	-	-	TRBV27	TGTGCCAGCTGGGCAGGCCACTCACCCCTCCACTTT	CASWAGHSPLHF
TRBJ2-3	-	TRBD2	TRBV4-2	TGTGCCAGCAGCCAAGCGTGGCCCTCGGGAGGAATGACAGATACGCAGTATTTT	CASSQAWPSGGMTDTQYF
TRBJ1-6	-	-	TRBV2	TGTGCCAGCAGTATACTGGAAGGGCCCTATAATTCACCCCTCCACTTT	CASSILEGPYNSPLHF
TRBJ2-5	-	-	TRBV5-5	TGTGCCAGCAGCTTACTGACAGGTGGTCGCGGTGAGACCCAGTACTTC	CASSLLTGGRGETQYF
TRBJ1-1	-	-	TRBV4-1	TGCGCCAGCAGCCCCCAGGTTAACACTGAAGCTTTCTTT	CASSPQVNTEAFF
TRBJ2-3	-	-	TRBV5-1	TGCGCCAGCAGCTTGGGCAGGGGCACAGATACGCAGTATTTT	CASSLGRGTDTQYF
TRBJ2-6	-	-	TRBV10-3	TGTGCCATCAGCTCTGACGTGGGGAACGTCCTGACTTTC	CAISSDVGNVLTF
TRBJ2-2	-	-	TRBV4-1	TGCGCCAGCAGCCAAGCCGGGGAGACCGGGGAGCTGTTTTTT	CASSQAGETGELFF
TRBJ2-7	-	-	TRBV7-9	TGTGCCAGCAGCTTACGGGCTCCTGACGAGCAGTACTTC	CASSLRAPDEQYF
TRBJ2-7	-	TRBD1	TRBV14	TGTGCCAGCAGCCAAAGACCGGGACAGGGACAGTTCGAGCAGTACTTC	CASSQRPGQGQFEQYF
TRBJ2-1	-	TRBD2	TRBV6-1	TGTGCCAGCAACTCGGGACTAGCGGGAGAAGTGGGGCAGTTCTTC	CASNSGLAGEVGQFF
TRBJ1-2	-	TRBD1	TRBV5-6	TGTGCCAGCAGCTCCCGAGAACCGGGACAGGGAATCTATGGCTACACCTTC	CASSSREPGQGIYGYTF
TRBJ2-5	-	-	TRBV11-2	TGTGCCAGCAGCGCCACAGCGCAAGAGACCCAGTACTTC	CASSATAQETQYF
TRBJ2-4	-	-	TRBV27	TGTGCCAGCAGGAACCTAGCCAAAAACATTCAGTACTTC	CASRNLAKNIQYF
TRBJ1-4	-	-	TRBV15	TGTGCCACCAGCAACACGCCGGGGAAGGCTAATGAAAAACTGTTTTTT	CATSNTPGKANEKLFF
TRBJ2-7	-	TRBD1	TRBV10-1	TGCGCCAGCAGTACTGGGGACAGTGGGACCTACGAGCAGTACTTC	CASSTGDSGTYEQYF
TRBJ2-6	-	TRBD1	TRBV2	TGTGCCAGCGCATCGGGACAGTTATCTGGGGCCAACGTCCTGACTTTC	CASASGQLSGANVLTF
TRBJ2-4	-	TRBD1	TRBV18	TGTGCCAGCTCCCTCGTCCCGGGACAGGGATCAAAAAACATTCAGTACTTC	CASSLVPGQGSKNIQYF
TRBJ2-2	once	-	TRBV4-1	TGCGCCAGCAGCCAAGCGATACAGGGCCCCGGGGAGCTGTTTTTT	CASSQAIQGPGELFF
TRBJ2-1	-	TRBD1	TRBV7-2	TGTGCCAGCAGCTTAAGCAGGGGGCGATACAATGAGCAGTTCTTC	CASSLSRGRYNEQFF
TRBJ2-1	-	-	TRBV14	TGTGCCAGCAGCCCAGACGCGGGTTCCTACAATGAGCAGTTCTTC	CASSPDAGSYNEQFF
TRBJ1-1	-	TRBD1	TRBV30	TGTGCCTGGAGTGTAGGGGGCAGGACTGAAGCTTTCTTT	CAWSVGGRTEAFF
TRBJ2-7	-	-	TRBV9	TGTGCCAGCAGCGTAGGAGCGGGTGGTGGTTCCTACGAGCAGTACTTC	CASSVGAGGGSYEQYF
TRBJ1-2	-	TRBD1	TRBV7-9	TGTGCCAGCAGCCGGGACAGGGGGTTTACTAGACCAGAATATGGCTACACCTTC	CASSRDRGFTRPEYGYTF
TRBJ1-1	hyperexpanded	TRBD1	TRBV29-1	TGCAGCGGGGACAGCCACACTGAAGCTTTCTTT	CSGDSHTEAFF
TRBJ1-4	-	-	TRBV25-1	TGTGCCAGCAGTGTCTGGGGGCGAACTAATGAAAAACTGTTTTTT	CASSVWGRTNEKLFF
TRBJ1-5	few	-	TRBV30	TGTGCCTGGAGACCTCGACAGTTCTCTAGCAATCAGCCCCAGCATTTT	CAWRPRQFSSNQPQHF
TRBJ1-5	once	TRBD1	TRBV6-6	TGTGCCAGCAGTTACGAGGGGGCGCGTAATCAGCCCCAGCATTTT	CASSYEGARNQPQHF
TRBJ2-7	-	TRBD2	TRBV6-6	TGTGCCAGCAGTTCTAGCGGGAGGGCCAAGTACGAGCAGTACTTC	CASSSSGRAKYEQYF
TRBJ2-1	-	TRBD1	TRBV10-3	TGTGCCACCGAGGGGACAGCAACCTACAATGAGCAGTTCTTC	CATEGTATYNEQFF
TRBJ1-1	-	-	TRBV13	TGTGCCAGCAGCTCGCGGGGCGGGAACACTGAAGCTTTCTTT	CASSSRGGNTEAFF
TRBJ2-1	-	TRBD2	TRBV5-1	TGCGCCAGCAGCTCCCTTACGGGACTAGCGGGAGAGCAGTTCTTC	CASSSLTGLAGEQFF
TRBJ1-6	-	-	TRBV7-9	TGTGCCAGCAGATATCCAGGGATCTCACCCCTCCACTTT	CASRYPGISPLHF
TRBJ2-2	-	-	TRBV7-7	TGTGCCAGCAGCTCGACCGAGAACACCGGGGAGCTGTTTTTT	CASSSTENTGELFF
TRBJ2-7	-	-	TRBV7-2	TGTGCCAGCACCCTTTCCGGACTAATATCCTACGAGCAGTACTTC	CASTLSGLISYEQYF
TRBJ2-1	-	-	TRBV5-1	TGCGCCAGCAGCTACGGGGATCCTTCCAATGAGCAGTTCTTC	CASSYGDPSNEQFF
TRBJ1-4	-	TRBD1	TRBV11-2	TGTGCCAGCAGCGGACAGGGAGGGCATGAAAAACTGTTTTTT	CASSGQGGHEKLFF
TRBJ2-7	-	TRBD2	TRBV6-1	TGTGCCAGCAGTGAAATGACTAGCGGCATGAACGAGCAGTACTTC	CASSEMTSGMNEQYF
TRBJ2-7	-	-	TRBV7-9	TGTGCCAGCAGCCCTCCAGGTAGCTTTTCCGAGCAGTACTTC	CASSPPGSFSEQYF
TRBJ1-5	-	-	TRBV12-5	TGTGCTAGTGGTTTGGTCATGGGTAGTCAGCCCCAGCATTTT	CASGLVMGSQPQHF
TRBJ2-2	-	-	TRBV5-3	TGTGCCAGCAGCTTACGGGGGAACACCGGGGAGCTGTTTTTT	CASSLRGNTGELFF
TRBJ2-7	-	TRBD1	TRBV2	TGTGCCAGCAGTCAGGGACAGGACTACGAGCAGTACTTC	CASSQGQDYEQYF
TRBJ1-4	-	-	TRBV9	TGTGCCAGCAGCCCCCAAGTCGGGGGGCTGGAAAAACTGTTTTTT	CASSPQVGGLEKLFF
TRBJ1-4	-	-	TRBV6-1	TGTGCCAGCAGTGAATTGCGGAGTAATGAAAAACTGTTTTTT	CASSELRSNEKLFF
TRBJ2-3	-	-	TRBV5-1	TGCGCCAGCAGCTTGGCCTTATCAGATACGCAGTATTTT	CASSLALSDTQYF
TRBJ2-1	-	-	TRBV19	TGTGCCAGTAGTATAAGGGCGGGACCTTACAATGAGCAGTTCTTC	CASSIRAGPYNEQFF